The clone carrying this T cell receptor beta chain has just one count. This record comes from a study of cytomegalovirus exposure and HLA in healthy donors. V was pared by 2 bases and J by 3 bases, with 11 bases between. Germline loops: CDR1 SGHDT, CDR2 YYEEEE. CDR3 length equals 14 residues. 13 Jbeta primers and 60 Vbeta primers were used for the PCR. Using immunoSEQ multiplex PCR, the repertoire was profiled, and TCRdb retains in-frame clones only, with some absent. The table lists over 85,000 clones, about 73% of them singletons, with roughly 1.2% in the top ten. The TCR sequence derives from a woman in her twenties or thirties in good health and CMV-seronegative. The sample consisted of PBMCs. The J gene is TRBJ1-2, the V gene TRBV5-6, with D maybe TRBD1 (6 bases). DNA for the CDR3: TGTGCCAGCAGCTTCCTGGACAGCTACTATGGCTACACCTTC. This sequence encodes CASSFLDSYYGYTF.